Given below is one TCR beta chain in context. Antigen: not known. V dropped 3 bases and J dropped 5 bases, with 14 bases sitting between them. The CDR3 contains 14 residues. CDR1 and CDR2 (germline): SGHNT, YYREEE (reference sequence). The record originates from a study of shared clonotypes between healthy human individuals. The authors distributed each subset's genomic DNA evenly over several immunoSEQ plates. This table comes from immunoSEQ multiplex PCR, and its TCRdb copy is limited to in-frame clones, with some not included. Here the sample spans around 200,000 clones, 85% to 95% being singletons. Overall study findings and caveats: Memory subsets had estimated richness that was generally smaller than that of naive subsets. Donor clonotype sharing was expected to depend on sequencing depth. The four-donor shared clonotypes exceeded non-shared clonotypes in generation probability, with non-shared ones scoring lower.

Sequencing was carried out using naive CD4+ T cells sorted from blood. Indicated subset: CD45RA+ positively selected. This TCR was sampled from a woman under 40 in good health. The chain is built from TRBV5-4 and TRBJ2-5; D might be TRBD1 or TRBD2, each matching 5 bases. This chain's CDR3 is CASSSRLGEETQYF. In nucleotides, the CDR3 is TGTGCCAGCAGCTCCCGCCTGGGGGAGGAGACCCAGTACTTC.